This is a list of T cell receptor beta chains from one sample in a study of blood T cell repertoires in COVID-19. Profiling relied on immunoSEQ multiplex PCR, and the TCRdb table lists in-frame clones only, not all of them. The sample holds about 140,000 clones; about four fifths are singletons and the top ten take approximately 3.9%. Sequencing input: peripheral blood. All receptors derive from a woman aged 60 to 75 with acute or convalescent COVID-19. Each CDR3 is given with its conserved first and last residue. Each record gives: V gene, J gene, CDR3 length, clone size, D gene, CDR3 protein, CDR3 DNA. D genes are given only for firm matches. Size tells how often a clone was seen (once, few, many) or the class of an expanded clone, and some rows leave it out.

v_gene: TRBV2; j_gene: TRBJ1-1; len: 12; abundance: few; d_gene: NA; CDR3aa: CASSEGGSDAFF; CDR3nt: TGTGCCAGCAGTGAGGGGGGGTCTGACGCTTTCTTT
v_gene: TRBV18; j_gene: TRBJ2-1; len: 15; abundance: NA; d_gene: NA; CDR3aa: CASSPMSGYRNEQFF; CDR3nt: TGTGCCAGCTCACCAATGTCAGGGTATCGGAATGAGCAGTTCTTC
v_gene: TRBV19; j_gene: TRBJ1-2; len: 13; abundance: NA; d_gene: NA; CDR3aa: CASNLFGVDGYTF; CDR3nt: TGTGCCAGTAATCTGTTCGGGGTCGATGGCTACACCTTC
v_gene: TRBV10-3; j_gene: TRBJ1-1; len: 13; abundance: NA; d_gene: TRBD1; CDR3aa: CAISLTGSPEAFF; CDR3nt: TGTGCCATCTCCCTGACAGGGAGTCCTGAAGCTTTCTTT
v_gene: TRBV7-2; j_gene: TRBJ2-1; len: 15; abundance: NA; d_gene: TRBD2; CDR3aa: CASSLRAAGGNEQFF; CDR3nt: TGTGCCAGCAGCTTAAGGGCAGCGGGGGGTAATGAGCAGTTCTTC
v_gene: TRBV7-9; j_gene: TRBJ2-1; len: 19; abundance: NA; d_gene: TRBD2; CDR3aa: CASSFSLAGGWSSYNEQFF; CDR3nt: TGTGCCAGCAGCTTCTCACTAGCGGGAGGGTGGAGTTCCTACAATGAGCAGTTCTTC
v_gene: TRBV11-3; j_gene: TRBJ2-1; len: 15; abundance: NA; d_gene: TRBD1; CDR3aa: CASSLGQGPYNEQFF; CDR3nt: TGTGCCAGCAGCTTAGGACAGGGACCCTACAATGAGCAGTTCTTC
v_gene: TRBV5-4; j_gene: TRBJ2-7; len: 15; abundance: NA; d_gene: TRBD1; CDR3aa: CASSQQGPPPNEQYF; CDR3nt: TGTGCCAGCAGCCAACAGGGGCCCCCCCCTAATGAGCAGTACTTC
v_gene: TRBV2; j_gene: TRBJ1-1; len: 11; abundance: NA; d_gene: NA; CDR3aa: CASRRGTEAFF; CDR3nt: TGTGCCAGCAGGAGGGGGACTGAAGCTTTCTTT
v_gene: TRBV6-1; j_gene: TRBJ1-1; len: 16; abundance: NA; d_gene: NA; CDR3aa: CASSDPRQTLNTEAFF; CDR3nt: TGTGCCAGCAGTGACCCTCGACAGACTTTGAACACTGAAGCTTTCTTT
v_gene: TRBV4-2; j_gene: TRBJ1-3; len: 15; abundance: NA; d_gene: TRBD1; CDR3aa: CASSQDRGPGNTIYF; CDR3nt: TGTGCCAGCAGCCAAGACAGGGGGCCGGGAAACACCATATATTTT
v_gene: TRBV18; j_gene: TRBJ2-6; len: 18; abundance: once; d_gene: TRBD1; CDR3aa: CASSQTGPGNSGANVLTF; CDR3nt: TGTGCCAGCTCACAGACAGGGCCCGGTAATTCTGGGGCCAACGTCCTGACTTTC
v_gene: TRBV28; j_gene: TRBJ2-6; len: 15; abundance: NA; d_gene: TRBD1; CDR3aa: CASSLSTTGKLFLTF; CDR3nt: TGTGCCAGCAGTTTATCTACGACAGGGAAGCTTTTCCTGACTTTC
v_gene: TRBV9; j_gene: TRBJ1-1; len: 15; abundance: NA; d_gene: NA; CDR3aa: CASSSRDAGGTEAFF; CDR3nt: TGTGCCAGCAGCTCGCGGGACGCCGGAGGGACTGAAGCTTTCTTT
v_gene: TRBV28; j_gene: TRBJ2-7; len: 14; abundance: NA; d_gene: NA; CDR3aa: CASTQGGRAYEQYF; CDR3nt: TGTGCCAGCACCCAAGGGGGACGGGCCTACGAGCAGTACTTC
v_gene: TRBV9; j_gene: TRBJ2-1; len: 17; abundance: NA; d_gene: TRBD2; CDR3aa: CASSPYGGEGSYNEQFF; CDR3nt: TGTGCCAGCAGCCCCTACGGCGGGGAGGGTTCCTACAATGAGCAGTTCTTC
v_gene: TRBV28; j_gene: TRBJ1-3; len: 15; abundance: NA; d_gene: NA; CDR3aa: CASSSGGIFGNTIYF; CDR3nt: TGTGCCAGCAGTTCGGGGGGGATATTTGGAAACACCATATATTTT
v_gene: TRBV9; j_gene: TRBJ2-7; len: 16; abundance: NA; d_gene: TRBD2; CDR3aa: CASSVGGSGLTYEQYF; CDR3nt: TGTGCCAGCAGCGTAGGGGGGTCGGGACTAACCTACGAGCAGTACTTC
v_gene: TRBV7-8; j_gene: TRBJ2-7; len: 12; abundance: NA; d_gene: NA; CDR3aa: CASSIGFSEQYF; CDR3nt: TGTGCCAGCAGCATAGGATTCAGCGAGCAGTACTTC
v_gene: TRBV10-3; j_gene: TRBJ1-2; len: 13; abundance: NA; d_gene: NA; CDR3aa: CAIGETAFYGYTF; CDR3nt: TGTGCCATCGGAGAGACAGCCTTCTATGGCTACACCTTC
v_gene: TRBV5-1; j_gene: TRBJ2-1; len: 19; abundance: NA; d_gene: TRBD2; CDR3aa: CASSLWRWATSGTKNEQFF; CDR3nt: TGCGCCAGCAGCTTGTGGCGGTGGGCGACTAGCGGAACAAAAAATGAGCAGTTCTTC
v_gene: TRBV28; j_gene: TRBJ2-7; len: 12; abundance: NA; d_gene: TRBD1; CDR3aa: CASSSGQSEQYF; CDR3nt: TGTGCCAGCAGTTCGGGACAGAGCGAGCAGTACTTC
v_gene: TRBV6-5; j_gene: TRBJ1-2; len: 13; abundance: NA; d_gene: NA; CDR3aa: CASSSPGGYGYTF; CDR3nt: TGTGCCAGCAGTTCCCCGGGGGGCTATGGCTACACCTTC
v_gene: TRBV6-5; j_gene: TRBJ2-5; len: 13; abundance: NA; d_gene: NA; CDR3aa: CASSSTGTETQYF; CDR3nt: TGTGCCAGCAGTTCCACAGGGACCGAGACCCAGTACTTC
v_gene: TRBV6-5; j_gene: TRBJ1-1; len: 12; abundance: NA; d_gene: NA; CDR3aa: CASINRVTEAFF; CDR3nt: TGTGCCAGCATAAACAGGGTGACTGAAGCTTTCTTT
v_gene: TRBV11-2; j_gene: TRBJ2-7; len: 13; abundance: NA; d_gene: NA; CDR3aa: CASSLTEGYEQYF; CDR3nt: TGTGCCAGCAGCTTAACGGAGGGCTACGAGCAGTACTTC
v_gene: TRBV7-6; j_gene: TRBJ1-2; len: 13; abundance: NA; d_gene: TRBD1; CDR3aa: CASSQQGPYGYTF; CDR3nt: TGTGCCAGCAGCCAACAGGGGCCCTATGGCTACACCTTC
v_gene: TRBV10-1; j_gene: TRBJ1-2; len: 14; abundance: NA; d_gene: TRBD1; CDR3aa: CASSDPDREDGYTF; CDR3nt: TGCGCCAGCAGTGATCCGGACAGGGAAGATGGCTACACCTTC
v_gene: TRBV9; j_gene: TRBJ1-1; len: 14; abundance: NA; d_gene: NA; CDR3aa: CASSVDGRRSEAFF; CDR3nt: TGTGCCAGCAGCGTAGACGGGAGGAGATCTGAAGCTTTCTTT
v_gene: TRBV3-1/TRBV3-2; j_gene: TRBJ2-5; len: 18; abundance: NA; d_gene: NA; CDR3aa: CASSQARPYLAPQETQYF; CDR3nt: TGTGCCAGCAGCCAAGCACGACCCTACCTAGCGCCCCAAGAGACCCAGTACTTC
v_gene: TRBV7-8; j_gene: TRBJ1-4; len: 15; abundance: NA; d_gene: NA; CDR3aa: CASSLGRSRNEKLFF; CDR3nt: TGTGCCAGCAGCTTAGGTCGGTCTAGGAATGAAAAACTGTTTTTT
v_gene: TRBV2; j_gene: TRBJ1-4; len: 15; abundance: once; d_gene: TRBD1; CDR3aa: CASSVTGGHNEKLFF; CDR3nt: TGTGCCAGCAGTGTAACAGGGGGCCACAATGAAAAACTGTTTTTT
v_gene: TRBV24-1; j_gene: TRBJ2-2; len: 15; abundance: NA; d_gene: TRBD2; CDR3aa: CATSGLAGGTGELFF; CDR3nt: TGTGCCACCAGTGGACTAGCGGGAGGAACCGGGGAGCTGTTTTTT
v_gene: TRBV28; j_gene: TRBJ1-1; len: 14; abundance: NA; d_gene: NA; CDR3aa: CASSWAIMNTEAFF; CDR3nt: TGTGCCAGCAGTTGGGCGATCATGAACACTGAAGCTTTCTTT
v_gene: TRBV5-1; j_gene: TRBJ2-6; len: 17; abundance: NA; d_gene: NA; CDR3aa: CASSETQFLSGANVLTF; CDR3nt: TGCGCCAGCAGCGAAACACAGTTCCTCTCTGGGGCCAACGTCCTGACTTTC
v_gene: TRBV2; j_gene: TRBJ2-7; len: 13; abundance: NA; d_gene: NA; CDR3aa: CASSERLTYEQYF; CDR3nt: TGTGCCAGCAGTGAGAGGCTAACCTACGAGCAGTACTTC
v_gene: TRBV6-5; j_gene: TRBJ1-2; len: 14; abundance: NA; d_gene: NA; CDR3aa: CASSYSGSDYGYTF; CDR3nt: TGTGCCAGCAGTTACTCGGGCAGTGACTATGGCTACACCTTC
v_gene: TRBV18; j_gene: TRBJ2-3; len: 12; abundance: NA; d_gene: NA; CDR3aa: CASSPSRDTQYF; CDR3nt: TGTGCCAGCTCACCAAGTAGAGATACGCAGTATTTT
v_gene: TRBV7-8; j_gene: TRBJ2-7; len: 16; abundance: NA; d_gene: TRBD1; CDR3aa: CASSRQPGQGSYEQYF; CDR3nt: TGTGCCAGCAGCCGACAACCGGGACAGGGGTCCTACGAGCAGTACTTC
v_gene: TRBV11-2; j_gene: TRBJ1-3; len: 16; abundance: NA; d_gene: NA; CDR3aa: CASSSNPTISGNTIYF; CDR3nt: TGTGCCAGCAGCTCGAACCCCACAATATCCGGAAACACCATATATTTT
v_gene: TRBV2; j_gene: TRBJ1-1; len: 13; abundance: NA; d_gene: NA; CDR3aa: CASSYTGNTEAFF; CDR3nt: TGTGCCAGCAGTTATACAGGGAACACTGAAGCTTTCTTT
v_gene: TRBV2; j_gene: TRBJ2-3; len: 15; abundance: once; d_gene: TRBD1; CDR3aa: CASSDYGQGADTQYF; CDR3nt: TGTGCCAGCAGTGATTATGGACAGGGGGCAGATACGCAGTATTTT
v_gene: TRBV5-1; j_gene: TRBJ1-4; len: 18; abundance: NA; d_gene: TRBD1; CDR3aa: CASSLGTGHPPLNEKLFF; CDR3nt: TGCGCCAGCAGCTTGGGGACAGGTCACCCCCCACTTAATGAAAAACTGTTTTTT
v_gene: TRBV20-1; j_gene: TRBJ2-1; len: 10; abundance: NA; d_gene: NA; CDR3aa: CSAGNREQFF; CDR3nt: TGCAGTGCAGGAAACAGGGAGCAGTTCTTC
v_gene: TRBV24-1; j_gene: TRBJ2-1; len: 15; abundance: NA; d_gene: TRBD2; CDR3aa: CATGGLAGANNEQFF; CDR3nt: TGTGCCACCGGAGGACTAGCGGGAGCCAACAATGAGCAGTTCTTC
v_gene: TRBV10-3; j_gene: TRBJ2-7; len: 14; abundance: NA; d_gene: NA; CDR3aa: CAISVADRDYEQYF; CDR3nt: TGTGCCATCAGTGTGGCCGATCGGGACTACGAGCAGTACTTC
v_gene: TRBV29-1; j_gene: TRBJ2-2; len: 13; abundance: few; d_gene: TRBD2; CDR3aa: CSVAVSGIGELFF; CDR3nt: TGCAGCGTTGCGGTTAGCGGGATAGGGGAGCTGTTTTTT
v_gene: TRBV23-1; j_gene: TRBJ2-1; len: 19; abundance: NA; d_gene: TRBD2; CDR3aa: CASSHPGIAGGNPYNEQFF; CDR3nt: TGCGCCAGCAGCCACCCCGGGATAGCGGGAGGGAACCCCTACAATGAGCAGTTCTTC
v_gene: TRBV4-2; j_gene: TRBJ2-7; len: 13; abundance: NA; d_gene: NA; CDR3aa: CASSQELNSEQYF; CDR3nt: TGTGCCAGCAGCCAAGAACTAAATTCCGAGCAGTACTTC
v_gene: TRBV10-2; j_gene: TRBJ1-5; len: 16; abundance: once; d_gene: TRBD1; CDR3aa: CASSNRGGRSNQPQHF; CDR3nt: TGCGCCAGCAGTAACAGGGGTGGTAGGAGCAATCAGCCCCAGCATTTT
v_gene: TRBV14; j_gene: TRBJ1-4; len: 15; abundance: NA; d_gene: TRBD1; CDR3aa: CASSQKTGGYEKLFF; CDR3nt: TGTGCCAGCAGCCAGAAGACAGGGGGCTATGAAAAACTGTTTTTT
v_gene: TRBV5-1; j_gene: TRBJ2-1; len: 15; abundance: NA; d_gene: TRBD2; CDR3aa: CASSGSSGSYNEQFF; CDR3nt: TGCGCCAGCAGCGGGTCTAGCGGGTCCTACAATGAGCAGTTCTTC
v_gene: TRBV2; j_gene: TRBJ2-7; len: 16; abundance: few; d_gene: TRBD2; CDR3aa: CASSYRTSGSSYEQYF; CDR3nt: TGTGCCAGCAGTTATAGGACTAGCGGTAGCTCCTACGAGCAGTACTTC
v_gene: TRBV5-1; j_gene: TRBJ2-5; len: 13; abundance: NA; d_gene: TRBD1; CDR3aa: CASSSDRVDTQYF; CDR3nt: TGCGCCAGCAGCTCGGACAGGGTAGATACCCAGTACTTC
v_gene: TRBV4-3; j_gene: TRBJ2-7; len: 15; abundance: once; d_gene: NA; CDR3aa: CASSQVYSGAYEQYF; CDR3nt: TGCGCCAGCAGCCAAGTATACAGCGGCGCATACGAGCAGTACTTC
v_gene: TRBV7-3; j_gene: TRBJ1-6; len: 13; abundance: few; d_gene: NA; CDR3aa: CASSLKRETPLHF; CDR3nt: TGTGCCAGCAGCTTAAAGCGGGAAACACCCCTCCACTTT
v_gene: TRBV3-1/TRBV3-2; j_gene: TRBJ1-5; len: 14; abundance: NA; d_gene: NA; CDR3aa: CASSQEVGGRPQHF; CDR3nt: TGTGCCAGCAGCCAAGAAGTGGGAGGGCGGCCCCAGCATTTT
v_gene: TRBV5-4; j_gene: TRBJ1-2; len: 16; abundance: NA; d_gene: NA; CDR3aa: CASRENFGAPVYGYTF; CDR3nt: TGTGCCAGCAGGGAAAACTTTGGGGCGCCGGTCTATGGCTACACCTTC
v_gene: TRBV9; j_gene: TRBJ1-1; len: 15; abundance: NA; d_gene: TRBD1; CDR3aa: CASSVGLGGYTEAFF; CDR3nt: TGTGCCAGCAGCGTAGGTTTAGGGGGCTACACTGAAGCTTTCTTT